This T cell receptor beta chain was found in a study of cytomegalovirus exposure and HLA in healthy donors. The overall study: There were roughly 80 million unique TCRs (from HLA-typed donors) in an early data release. Study results and limitations: Reports indicated that the classifier achieved high specificity and sensitivity in diagnosing cytomegalovirus status.

Use of 60 Vbeta and 13 Jbeta primers characterized the PCR. Profiling relied on immunoSEQ multiplex PCR, and the TCRdb table lists in-frame clones only, not all of them. The sample yields about 120,000 clones, under 90% seen once. Healthy bone marrow donors made up the donor group. The CDR3 length is 13 residues. The V and J ends lost 5 bases and 6 bases, in that order; junction bases with no gene match: 4. The germline V gene encodes CDR1 SGHTA and CDR2 FQGTGA. Comments on this clone: As yet, its antigen is unknown.

Sequencing was performed on PBMCs. The source of this sequence is a woman between 40 and 50 years old in good health and CMV-seronegative. The chain recombines TRBV7-3 with TRBJ1-2; 9 bases are a match to TRBD1. CDR3 sequence (DNA): TGTGCCAGCAGCCACGGACAGGGGAATGGCTACACCTTC. Its protein is CASSHGQGNGYTF.